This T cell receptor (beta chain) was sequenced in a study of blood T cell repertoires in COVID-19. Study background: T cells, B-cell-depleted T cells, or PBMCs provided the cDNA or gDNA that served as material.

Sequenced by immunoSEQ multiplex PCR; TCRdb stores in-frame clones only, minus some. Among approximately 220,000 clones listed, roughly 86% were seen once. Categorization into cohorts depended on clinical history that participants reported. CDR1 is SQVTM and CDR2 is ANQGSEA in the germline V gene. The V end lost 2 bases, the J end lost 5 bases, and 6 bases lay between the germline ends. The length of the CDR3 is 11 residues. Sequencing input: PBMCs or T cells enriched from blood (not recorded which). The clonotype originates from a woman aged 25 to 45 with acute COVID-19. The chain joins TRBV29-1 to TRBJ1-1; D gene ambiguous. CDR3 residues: CSVESSTEAFF. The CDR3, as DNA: TGCAGCGTTGAATCGAGTACTGAAGCTTTCTTT.